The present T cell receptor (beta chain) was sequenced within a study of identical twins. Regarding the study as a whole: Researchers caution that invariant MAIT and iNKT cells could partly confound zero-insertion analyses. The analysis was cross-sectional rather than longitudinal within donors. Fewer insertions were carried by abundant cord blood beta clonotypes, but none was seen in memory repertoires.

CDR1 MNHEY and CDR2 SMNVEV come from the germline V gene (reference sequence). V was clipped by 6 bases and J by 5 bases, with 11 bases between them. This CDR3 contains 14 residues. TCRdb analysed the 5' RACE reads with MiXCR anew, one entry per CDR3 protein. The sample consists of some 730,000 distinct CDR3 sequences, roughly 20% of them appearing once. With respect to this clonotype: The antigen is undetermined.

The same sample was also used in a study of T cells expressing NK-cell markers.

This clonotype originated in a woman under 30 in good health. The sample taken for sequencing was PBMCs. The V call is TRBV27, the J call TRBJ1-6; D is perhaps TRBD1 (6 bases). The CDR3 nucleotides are TGTGCCAGCAGCTGGGGGGGCGATAATTCACCCCTCCACTTT. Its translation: CASSWGGDNSPLHF.